This entry concerns a single TCR beta chain. The antigen remains unidentified. CDR1 is SGHRS and CDR2 is YFSETQ in the germline V gene. The CDR3 is 17 residues long. The ends lost 2 bases at V and 2 bases at J; junction bases unmatched: 6. This sample was included in a study of CD4+ T cells in melanoma. The study's findings and limits: Reportedly, melanoma neoantigen-specific CD4+ T cells showed varied differentiation states. CD8+ T cell, macrophage and B cell function reportedly correlated with neoantigen-specific CD4+ T cells.

Here immunoSEQ multiplex PCR was the method, and the copy in TCRdb shows in-frame clones only, minus some. The data contain roughly 140,000 clones, about 93% of them singletons. The J gene is TRBJ2-3, the V gene TRBV5-1; 12 positions match TRBD2. The receptor comes from a human donor with melanoma. The CDR3: CASSLLAGGSNTDTQYF. DNA of the CDR3: TGCGCCAGCAGCTTACTAGCGGGGGGTTCGAACACAGATACGCAGTATTTT.